Listed below are T cell receptor beta chains from one sample, sequenced in a study of shared clonotypes between healthy human individuals. Profiling relied on immunoSEQ multiplex PCR, and the TCRdb table lists in-frame clones only, not all of them. The table lists some 2,500,000 clones, 93% of them singletons. Sequencing used naive CD4+ T cells from PBMCs. Every receptor here comes from a man between 18 and 29 years old in good health. Some clones in this sample may be carry-over from other donors' samples. Both conserved end residues are part of each CDR3. The D gene is left open where the match is weak. A clone size is listed for some rows: how often the clone was seen (once, few, many), or a class if it is expanded.

j_call clone_size d_call v_call cdr3_aa cdr3_nt
TRBJ2-5 NA NA TRBV5-6 CASSLAVMEQYF TGTGCCAGCAGCTTGGCGGTTATGGAGCAGTACTTC
TRBJ2-3 NA NA TRBV7-9 CASSAPNAADTQYF TGTGCCAGCAGCGCCCCGAACGCGGCAGATACGCAGTATTTT
TRBJ2-2 NA TRBD2 TRBV5-1 CASSRLAGVNGELFF TGCGCCAGCAGCCGACTAGCGGGAGTGAACGGGGAGCTGTTTTTT
TRBJ2-3 NA TRBD2 TRBV6-6 CASSYVSGSTDTQYF TGTGCCAGCAGTTACGTTAGCGGGAGCACAGATACGCAGTATTTT
TRBJ2-7 NA NA TRBV5-8 CASSRSGEYYEQYF TGTGCCAGCAGCCGTAGCGGAGAATACTACGAGCAGTACTTC
TRBJ2-1 NA TRBD1 TRBV28 CAILSRAGQAYNEQFF TGTGCCATACTTTCCCGGGCAGGACAGGCCTACAATGAGCAGTTCTTC
TRBJ2-7 NA NA TRBV5-4 CASSLGMAYEQYF TGTGCCAGCAGCTTGGGGATGGCCTACGAGCAGTACTTC
TRBJ1-4 NA TRBD1 TRBV28 CASRETGWNEKLFF TGTGCCAGCAGGGAGACAGGGTGGAATGAAAAACTGTTTTTT
TRBJ2-1 NA TRBD2 TRBV27 CASSPESGRYNEQFF TGTGCCAGCAGTCCCGAGAGCGGGAGATACAATGAGCAGTTCTTC
TRBJ2-1 NA NA TRBV11-3 CASSLGDNEQFF TGTGCCAGCAGCCTGGGGGACAATGAGCAGTTCTTC
TRBJ2-7 NA NA TRBV5-4 CASSYSIRPPYEQYF TGTGCCAGCAGTTACTCGATTCGGCCACCCTACGAGCAGTACTTC
TRBJ1-1 once TRBD1 TRBV28 CASSLLLSRGPTEAFF TGTGCCAGCAGTTTATTATTAAGCAGGGGGCCCACTGAAGCTTTCTTT
TRBJ2-7 NA TRBD2 TRBV5-4 CASSNPSGSGTKYEQYF TGTGCCAGCAGCAACCCAAGCGGGAGCGGTACTAAGTACGAGCAGTACTTC
TRBJ1-1 NA NA TRBV2 CASAGRTEAFF TGTGCCAGCGCCGGGCGGACTGAAGCTTTCTTT
TRBJ1-5 NA NA TRBV10-3 CATNGGQSSNQPQHF TGTGCCACCAACGGCGGACAGTCTAGCAATCAGCCCCAGCATTTT
TRBJ1-2 once TRBD1 TRBV6-6 CASSYLIQGDDGYTF TGTGCCAGCAGTTACTTAATCCAGGGGGATGATGGCTACACCTTC
TRBJ2-5 NA NA TRBV27 CASSPTSRGAGETQYF TGTGCCAGCAGTCCCACGTCTCGGGGAGCCGGGGAGACCCAGTACTTC
TRBJ1-2 NA NA TRBV5-8 CASSWDKGQDGYTF TGTGCCAGCAGCTGGGACAAGGGTCAGGATGGCTACACCTTC
TRBJ2-3 NA TRBD2 TRBV9 CASSGRTSGARGDTQYF TGTGCCAGCAGCGGACGGACTAGCGGGGCGCGTGGAGATACGCAGTATTTT
TRBJ2-7 NA TRBD2 TRBV28 CASSLRTSGPPYEQYF TGTGCCAGCAGTCTCAGGACTAGCGGACCGCCCTACGAGCAGTACTTC
TRBJ1-1 NA NA TRBV19 CASSIGTTVGTEAFF TGTGCCAGTAGTATCGGGACCACCGTGGGGACTGAAGCTTTCTTT
TRBJ2-2 NA NA TRBV28 CASSQDRPTGELFF TGTGCCAGCAGCCAGGACAGACCCACCGGGGAGCTGTTTTTT
TRBJ2-5 NA TRBD2 TRBV5-6 CASSRGGAPETQYF TGTGCCAGCAGCCGCGGGGGGGCCCCAGAGACCCAGTACTTC
TRBJ2-3 NA TRBD2 TRBV4-2 CASSQDRRLAGDTQYF TGTGCCAGCAGCCAAGATCGGCGGCTAGCGGGAGATACGCAGTATTTT
TRBJ2-5 NA NA TRBV7-9 CASSPQGGEETQYF TGTGCCAGCAGCCCACAGGGTGGAGAAGAGACCCAGTACTTC
TRBJ1-6 NA TRBD1 TRBV7-3 CASSLRTGNNSPLHF TGTGCCAGCAGCTTAAGGACAGGAAATAATTCACCCCTCCACTTT
TRBJ2-7 NA NA TRBV27 CASSRAGAPYEQYF TGTGCCAGCAGCCGGGCAGGGGCGCCCTACGAGCAGTACTTC
TRBJ2-2 NA NA TRBV5-4 CASSTVGPNTGELFF TGTGCCAGCAGCACGGTCGGGCCGAACACCGGGGAGCTGTTTTTT
TRBJ1-2 NA NA TRBV9 CASSADLLRAGGGYTF TGTGCCAGCAGCGCCGATCTTCTTAGGGCAGGCGGCGGCTACACCTTC
TRBJ1-1 NA NA TRBV4-1 CASSTRQDIRASNTEAFF TGCGCCAGCAGCACCCGACAGGATATCAGGGCATCAAACACTGAAGCTTTCTTT
TRBJ2-2 NA NA TRBV6-1 CASIMGRRNTGELFF TGTGCCAGCATTATGGGACGGAGAAACACCGGGGAGCTGTTTTTT
TRBJ2-1 NA TRBD2 TRBV6-1 CASSGQLAGAGNEQFF TGTGCCAGCAGTGGACAACTAGCGGGAGCAGGCAATGAGCAGTTCTTC
TRBJ2-2 NA NA TRBV5-1 CASSFGASTGELFF TGCGCCAGCAGCTTCGGGGCTAGTACCGGGGAGCTGTTTTTT
TRBJ2-4 NA NA TRBV6-6 CASRPTVAKNIQYF TGTGCCAGCAGACCGACAGTAGCCAAAAACATTCAGTACTTC
TRBJ2-5 NA NA TRBV5-1 CASSSQGGVRETQYF TGCGCCAGCAGCTCCCAGGGAGGAGTGAGAGAGACCCAGTACTTC
TRBJ2-7 NA NA TRBV15 CATSRDRMVGVLYEQYF TGTGCCACCAGCAGAGATAGGATGGTAGGGGTCCTCTACGAGCAGTACTTC
TRBJ1-2 NA TRBD1 TRBV7-2 CASSLDDRGRGSWDYGYTF TGTGCCAGCAGCTTAGACGACAGGGGGCGAGGGAGTTGGGACTATGGCTACACCTTC
TRBJ2-1 NA NA TRBV4-1 CASSQLRNEQFF TGCGCCAGCAGCCAGTTAAGGAATGAGCAGTTCTTC
TRBJ2-1 NA TRBD2 TRBV6-5 CASTLQAGSYNEQFF TGTGCCAGCACCTTACAAGCGGGATCCTACAATGAGCAGTTCTTC
TRBJ2-1 NA TRBD2 TRBV6-5 CASRPRGGGYNEQFF TGTGCCAGCAGACCTCGCGGGGGGGGTTACAATGAGCAGTTCTTC
TRBJ2-7 NA NA TRBV28 CASSLLGYEQYF TGTGCCAGCAGTTTATTAGGATACGAGCAGTACTTC
TRBJ1-2 NA NA TRBV28 CASSLLVGGNYGYTF TGTGCCAGCAGTTTATTAGTGGGCGGGAACTATGGCTACACCTTC